This T cell receptor (beta chain) comes out of a study of T cell responses to AZD1222 COVID-19 vaccine. The data were produced by immunoSEQ multiplex PCR, yet TCRdb's version contains in-frame clones alone and is incomplete. This table holds about 78,000 clones, 80% to 85% found once. Concerning this clone: As yet, its antigen is unknown. A read error may produce the germline difference seen at one junction end.

Study findings and constraints: Sampling captured repertoires only after the peak T cell response.

CDR3 length: 13 amino acids. CDR1 SSHAT and CDR2 FNYEAQ come from the germline V gene (reference sequence). Sequencing used peripheral blood, obtained on day 0 of AZD1222 vaccination. This clonotype originated in an adult in good health. The chain links TRBV7-7 to TRBJ2-2; D uncertain. CDR3 nucleotide sequence: TGTGCTAGCAGCCAAGGGCGGACCGGGGAGCTGTTTTTT. Residues: CASSQGRTGELFF.